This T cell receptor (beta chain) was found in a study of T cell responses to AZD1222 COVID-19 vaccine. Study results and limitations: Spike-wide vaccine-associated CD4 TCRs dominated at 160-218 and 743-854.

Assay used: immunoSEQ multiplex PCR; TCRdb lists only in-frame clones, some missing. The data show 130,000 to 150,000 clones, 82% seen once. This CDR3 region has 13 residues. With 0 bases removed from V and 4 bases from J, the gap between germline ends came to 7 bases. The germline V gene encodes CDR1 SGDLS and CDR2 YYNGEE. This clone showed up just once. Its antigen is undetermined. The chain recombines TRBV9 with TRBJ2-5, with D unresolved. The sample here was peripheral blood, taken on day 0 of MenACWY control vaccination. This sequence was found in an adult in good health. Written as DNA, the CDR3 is TGTGCCAGCAGCGTAGATTGGCGAGAGACCCAGTACTTC. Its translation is CASSVDWRETQYF.